These T cell receptor beta chains were read from a single sample in a study of T cells after yellow fever vaccination. TCRdb reprocessed the 5' RACE reads via MiXCR and lists one record per CDR3 protein. The data hold 150,000 to 200,000 distinct CDR3 sequences, with over 7% observed a single time. This material consisted of CD8+ T cells sorted from PBMCs, taken 45 days after the yellow fever booster vaccination. The origin of the receptors is a man aged 18 to 30 who received the YFV17D yellow fever vaccine. The CDR3 runs from the conserved cysteine through the conserved F or W. The order of the fields is J gene, CDR3 length, V gene, CDR3 protein.

TRBJ1-2 12 TRBV2 CASRGRAVGYTF
TRBJ2-4 15 TRBV3-1 CASSPWDRGGDIQYF
TRBJ1-1 15 TRBV7-2 CASSAPGTGETEAFF
TRBJ1-1 14 TRBV13 CASSARGGEPEAFF
TRBJ2-5 12 TRBV12-3/TRBV12-4 CASTGPGETQYF
TRBJ1-1 17 TRBV9 CASSVEGGTGGNTEAFF
TRBJ1-3 17 TRBV7-8 CASSLNSGAGPGNTIYF
TRBJ1-1 14 TRBV19 CASSYGQLNTEAFF
TRBJ2-4 13 TRBV4-3 CASSTFPGNIQYF
TRBJ2-1 14 TRBV7-3 CASSAQSGYNEQFF
TRBJ1-3 15 TRBV27 CASSIDTRSGNTIYF
TRBJ2-2 13 TRBV29-1 CSVGEGLAGELFF
TRBJ2-2 19 TRBV29-1 CSVALRLTGTIPNTGELFF
TRBJ1-5 15 TRBV9 CASSVDVSAGEPQHF
TRBJ1-1 14 TRBV29-1 CSVTGAGTNTEAFF
TRBJ2-3 17 TRBV4-3 CASSQGTSGPRGDTQYF
TRBJ1-1 15 TRBV20-1 CSARPSNRANTEAFF
TRBJ2-2 12 TRBV7-9 CASSPSVGELFF
TRBJ2-5 16 TRBV7-9 CASSSPRLAGEETQYF
TRBJ1-6 15 TRBV5-6 CASSLNGLTVSPLHF
TRBJ2-7 15 TRBV28 CASSRGTGSSYEQYF
TRBJ2-3 21 TRBV7-2 CASSLRSLRSADYSNTDTQYF
TRBJ1-4 12 TRBV29-1 CSVLSANEKLFF
TRBJ1-5 14 TRBV7-9 CASSSTGLAQPQHF
TRBJ2-1 17 TRBV27 CASSLSHGLAGRSEQFF
TRBJ2-7 13 TRBV20-1 CSASSPYNYEQYF
TRBJ2-1 15 TRBV11-2 CASSFGTGGLNEQFF
TRBJ2-1 16 TRBV7-3 CASSPSLSPSYNEQFF
TRBJ2-3 11 TRBV20-1 CSAKPAGTQYF
TRBJ2-2 16 TRBV7-9 CASSLYGRGYTGELFF
TRBJ1-4 17 TRBV5-1 CASSLVQGENLGEKLFF
TRBJ1-1 14 TRBV12-3/TRBV12-4 CASSFNPVNTEAFF
TRBJ1-1 15 TRBV27 CASSLSTAAYSEAFF
TRBJ1-1 11 TRBV7-8 CASSLMQEAFF
TRBJ1-1 16 TRBV20-1 CSARPGTYLMNTEAFF
TRBJ2-2 14 TRBV3-1 CASSQDLGTRELFF
TRBJ2-5 15 TRBV4-3 CASSQDSGVFETQYF
TRBJ1-5 15 TRBV6-5 CASSYTTGSNQPQHF
TRBJ1-1 15 TRBV6-5 CASSYSSGRRTEAFF
TRBJ2-5 16 TRBV5-6 CASSWGQRGVQETQYF
TRBJ2-5 17 TRBV5-1 CASSLRAGGQSEETQYF
TRBJ2-1 11 TRBV29-1 CSVTRNNEQFF
TRBJ2-1 15 TRBV10-3 CAIRRTGDLYNEQFF
TRBJ1-2 15 TRBV3-1 CASRSGQGVNYGYTF
TRBJ2-1 14 TRBV29-1 CSVVGVDRVNEQFF
TRBJ2-3 14 TRBV5-1 CASSLRAGTDTQYF
TRBJ2-1 14 TRBV27 CASSVRAQFNEQFF
TRBJ2-2 15 TRBV6-1 CASRQRGALPGELFF
TRBJ1-5 15 TRBV4-1 CASSKETPSNQPQHF
TRBJ2-1 18 TRBV7-2 CASSVYLLADSSYNEQFF
TRBJ2-3 15 TRBV11-2 CASSSGGAVADTQYF
TRBJ1-2 11 TRBV30 CAWIGPGGYTF
TRBJ2-2 14 TRBV30 CAWRDLTNTGELFF